Each of the 28 T cell receptor beta chains below was sequenced from the same sample in a study of T-cell reconstitution after alpha-beta-depleted transplantation in children. Preparation of the TCRbeta library involved a method that used unique molecular identifiers. One entry per CDR3 protein, called by TCRdb with MiXCR from the PCR reads. Of fewer than 450,000 distinct CDR3 sequences in the sample, around 15% are singletons; the top ten hold around 38%. Material: PBMCs, mostly from graft donor cells, obtained 360 days after TCRalphabeta/CD19-depleted stem cell transplant. The receptors were gathered from a male patient between 2 and 10 years old who had a stem cell transplant for acute lymphoblastic leukemia, so the T cells may come from the graft donor.

This rearrangement joins TRBV3-1 to TRBJ2-1; the D is unclear. Germline CDR1 and CDR2: LGHDT and YNNKEL (reference sequence). V was clipped by 2 bases and J by 1 base, with 12 bases between them. The CDR3 covers 16 residues. The CDR3 region has the DNA TGTGCCAGCAGCCAAAGGTGGCAGACGTCCTACAATGAGCAGTTCTTC. Its translation is CASSQRWQTSYNEQFF.

The rearrangement joins TRBV12-3 or TRBV12-4 to TRBJ2-1; 8 bases are shared with TRBD2. J gave up 6 bases and V 5 bases, and 9 bases lay outside the gene matches. This CDR3 has 15 amino acids. This chain's CDR3 is CASSLGTSRLNEQFF. The CDR3 region has the DNA TGTGCCAGCAGTCTCGGGACTAGTCGCCTCAATGAGCAGTTCTTC.

The chain uses TRBV7-2 and TRBJ2-2, with 12 bases lining up with TRBD2. The CDR3 spans 17 residues. CDR1 and CDR2 from the germline V gene are SGHTA and FQGNSA. Germline trimming cut 5 bases from V and 6 bases from J; bases unmatched to any gene: 10. CDR3 in DNA: TGTGCCAGCAGCCCTAGGAAGACTAGCGGGAGCTCCGGGGAGCTGTTTTTT. This translates into CASSPRKTSGSSGELFF. Based on the CDR3 plus reference TRBV7-2 and TRBJ2-2, the full variable domain is GAGVSQSPSNKVTEKGKDVELRCDPISGHTALYWYRQSLGQGLEFLIYFQGNSAPDKSGLPSDRFSAERTGGSVSTLTIQRTQQEDSAVYLCASSPRKTSGSSGELFFGEGSRLTVL.

This chain connects TRBV7-3 to TRBJ2-2; D call uncertain. The germline V gene encodes CDR1 SGHTA and CDR2 FQGTGA. This CDR3 has 14 amino acids. Trimming pared 3 bases from V and 3 bases from J, leaving 8 bases between. The chain's CDR3 is CASSFARYTGELFF. The DNA of the CDR3 is TGTGCCAGCAGCTTCGCCAGATACACCGGGGAGCTGTTTTTT.

Notes on this clonotype: A read error may produce the germline difference seen at one junction end. The chain carries TRBV12-3 or TRBV12-4 and TRBJ2-7; D call uncertain. This CDR3 region has 14 residues. The CDR3 loop reads CASSLGQIPRFTHF. The CDR3 DNA follows: TGTGCCAGCAGTTTGGGCCAAATACCTCGTTTCACCCACTTC.

Only a few counts were recorded for this clonotype. The V call is TRBV28, the J call TRBJ1-5, with D maybe TRBD1 (5 bases). This CDR3 has 16 amino acids. CDR1 and CDR2 from the germline V gene are MDHEN and SYDVKM. The V end lost 7 bases, the J end lost 5 bases, and 21 bases lay between the germline ends. CDR3 sequence (DNA): TGTGCCAGCAACTCGAAAGGGACTGCCGGGGATCAGCCCCAGCATTTT. Its protein product is CASNSKGTAGDQPQHF.

There are a few counts of this clonotype. J is TRBJ2-7 and V is TRBV12-3 or TRBV12-4; TRBD2 agrees at 7 bases. CDR3 length: 15 residues. The trim removed 2 bases at V and 3 bases at J, leaving 7 bases unmatched. Here the CDR3 DNA reads TGTGCCAGCAGTTTAAGCCCTAGCGGACACTACGAGCAGTACTTC. Amino acid sequence: CASSLSPSGHYEQYF.

This clonotype was counted many times. The V call is TRBV6-2 or TRBV6-3, the J call TRBJ1-5; possibly TRBD1 for D (6 bases). V was clipped by 9 bases and J by 4 bases, with 10 bases between them. From germline, CDR1 is MNHEY and CDR2 SVGEGT. CDR3 length equals 12 residues. CDR3 DNA sequence: TGTGCCAGTACCACAGGGAATCAGCCCCAGCATTTT. Translated, it gives CASTTGNQPQHF.

This clonotype was found many times. The DNA for the CDR3 is TGTGCTAGTGGTCTGGGGACAGCCTACGGGGAGACCCAGTACTTC. Translated, it gives CASGLGTAYGETQYF. The J gene is TRBJ2-5, the V gene TRBV12-5; 7 bases are a match to TRBD1. Per the germline V gene, CDR1 is LGHNT and CDR2 is FRNRAP. Germline trimming cut 5 bases from V and 5 bases from J; bases unmatched to any gene: 11. This CDR3 region has 15 residues.

The rearrangement links TRBV3-1 to TRBJ2-1; no definite D call. The CDR3 is 16 residues long. CDR1 and CDR2 from the germline V gene are LGHDT and YNNKEL (reference sequence). V was shortened by 2 bases and J by 3 bases, with 14 bases between the two germline ends. This CDR3 reads CASSQPRYLFYNEQFF. CDR3 bases: TGTGCCAGCAGCCAACCTCGCTACTTGTTCTACAATGAGCAGTTCTTC.

This clonotype was found many times. The chain uses TRBV4-1 and TRBJ2-2; D is uncertain. Trimming shortened V by 3 bases and J by 4 bases, and 18 bases separated the two germline ends. CDR3 length equals 17 residues. CDR1 MGHRA and CDR2 YSYEKL come from the germline V gene. CDR3 amino acids: CASSHGRPGPRTGELFF. In DNA form, the CDR3 reads TGCGCCAGCAGCCATGGCCGCCCTGGGCCTCGCACCGGGGAGCTGTTTTTT.

This clonotype has a count of ten or more. The chain combines TRBV19 with TRBJ2-3, with D unclear. The CDR3 has 12 residues. The V gene's germline CDR1 is LNHDA and CDR2 SQIVND (reference sequence). Trimming cost V 3 bases and J 4 bases, with 5 bases left between them. The CDR3 sequence is CASSMGADTQYF. The CDR3 nucleotides read TGTGCCAGTAGTATGGGCGCAGATACGCAGTATTTT.

The J gene is TRBJ1-6, the V gene TRBV6-1, with 7 bases that match TRBD1. The CDR3 spans 14 residues. Germline trimming cut 6 bases from V and 9 bases from J; bases unmatched to any gene: 8. CDR1 is MNHNS and CDR2 is SASEGT in the germline V gene. The CDR3 DNA sequence: TGTGCCAGCAGCCGAGACAGGGTTGGTTCACCCCTCCACTTT. It is translated as CASSRDRVGSPLHF.

This clonotype turned up a few times. The rearrangement uses TRBV5-8 and TRBJ1-1; a possible D gene is TRBD1 (5 bases). This CDR3 spans 15 amino acids. The germline V gene encodes CDR1 SGHTS and CDR2 YDEGEE. Trimming cost V 0 bases and J 0 bases, with 9 bases left between them. DNA of the CDR3: TGTGCCAGCAGCTTGGGACAGACCATGAACACTGAAGCTTTCTTT. It codes for CASSLGQTMNTEAFF.

This chain connects TRBV10-3 to TRBJ1-5, with 7 bases lining up with TRBD1. The CDR3 contains 14 residues. Losses at the gene ends were 4 bases for V and 7 bases for J; bases not matched to a gene: 7. CDR1 is ENHRY, CDR2 SYGVKD, per germline. In DNA form, the CDR3 reads TGTGCCATCAGTGCGACAGGGCCGAAGCAGCCCCAGCATTTT. This translates into CAISATGPKQPQHF.

The chain uses TRBV20-1 and TRBJ2-1; a weak D match, TRBD2 (5 bases). CDR1 is DFQATT, CDR2 SNEGSKA, per germline (reference sequence). CDR3 size: 14 residues. Trimming stripped 4 bases from V and 0 bases from J, with 10 bases between. The chain's CDR3 is CSAIRGSSYNEQFF. The CDR3 DNA reads as TGCAGTGCTATCCGAGGGTCCTCCTACAATGAGCAGTTCTTC.

CDR3 sequence reads: CASSYGGRAFETQYF. The CDR3 nucleotides are TGTGCCAGCAGCTACGGCGGGAGGGCCTTTGAGACCCAGTACTTC. The chain links TRBV7-9 to TRBJ2-5; TRBD2 matches at 9 bases. V lost 4 bases, J lost 5 bases, and 8 bases stayed unmatched. This CDR3 has 15 residues. In germline, CDR1 is SEHNR, CDR2 FQNEAQ (reference sequence).

This clonotype was detected many times. Given the absence of the conserved phenylalanine or tryptophan at the CDR3 end, a read error is likely. The DNA is omitted, as the CDR3 cannot be located on it reliably, and the CDR3 follows TCRdb's listing. The chain recombines TRBV2 with TRBJ2-7; the table assigns TRBD1, which was not confirmed against the DNA. Germline CDR1 SNHLY, CDR2 FYNNEI. A total of 16 residues make up the CDR3, ends included. CDR3: CASSEAKFNGTQKTQE.

The chain uses TRBV5-1 and TRBJ2-3, with 8 positions matching TRBD2. V shed 2 bases, J shed 0 bases, and the junction held 5 bases outside the gene matches. The CDR3 runs to 16 residues. Germline V lookup: CDR1 SGHRS, CDR2 YFSETQ. CDR3 sequence (DNA): TGCGCCAGCAGCTTACTAGCGGCAGTTAGCACAGATACGCAGTATTTT. It is translated as CASSLLAAVSTDTQYF.

This clonotype was seen a handful of times. V is TRBV20-1 and J is TRBJ2-3; D remains ambiguous. The CDR3 covers 13 residues. V gave up 6 bases and J gave up 4 bases, with 14 bases separating them. From germline, CDR1 is DFQATT and CDR2 SNEGSKA (reference sequence). The CDR3 region is CSALGRLPDTQYF. The CDR3 DNA follows: TGCAGTGCCCTTGGCCGTCTACCAGATACGCAGTATTTT.

This chain uses TRBV4-2 with TRBJ1-6; the match to TRBD1 covers 7 bases. Germline V gene lookup returns CDR1 LGHNA and CDR2 YNFKEQ. The CDR3 loop spans 14 amino acids. The trim removed 0 bases at V and 12 bases at J, leaving 5 bases unmatched. The chain's CDR3 is CASSQDNRDRPLHF. CDR3 in DNA: TGTGCCAGCAGCCAAGATAACCGGGACAGACCCCTCCACTTT.

This clonotype was seen many times. This chain links TRBV5-6 with TRBJ1-6, with D possibly being TRBD1 (6 bases). The V end lost 3 bases, the J end lost 9 bases, and 13 bases lay between the germline ends. CDR3 size: 14 residues. Germline V CDR1 and CDR2: SGHDT, YYEEEE. This CDR3 reads CASSSTGWSSPLHF. CDR3 DNA sequence: TGTGCCAGCAGCTCTACAGGGTGGAGTTCACCCCTCCACTTT.

V usage is TRBV29-1 and J usage is TRBJ2-1, with D hard to call. Trimming cost V 1 base and J 0 bases, with 7 bases left between them. This CDR3 contains 14 residues. CDR1 is SQVTM and CDR2 is ANQGSEA in the germline V gene. CDR3 sequence: CSVEATYSYNEQFF. In DNA, the CDR3 is TGCAGCGTTGAAGCAACTTACTCCTACAATGAGCAGTTCTTC.

This clonotype has only a few counts. The V gene is TRBV5-1, the J gene TRBJ2-7, with TRBD1 matching over 7 bases. Germline V CDR1 and CDR2: SGHRS, YFSETQ. V trimming: 3 bases; J trimming: 2 bases; junction bases outside the gene matches: 8. CDR3 length equals 15 residues. The CDR3 region is CASSSGQSTPYEQYF. DNA of the CDR3: TGCGCCAGCAGCTCGGGACAGAGTACTCCCTACGAGCAGTACTTC.

The rearrangement joins TRBV7-3 to TRBJ2-7, with D possibly matching TRBD2 (5 bases). Trimming cost V 2 bases and J 5 bases, with 19 bases left between them. Germline V gives CDR1 SGHTA, CDR2 FQGTGA. The CDR3 spans 16 residues. This CDR3 is CASSLERARAVHEQYF. The CDR3 region has the DNA TGTGCCAGCAGCTTAGAGAGGGCGCGAGCGGTCCACGAGCAGTACTTC.

In this sample, this clonotype turned up a few times. The chain has TRBV2 and TRBJ2-1, with D possibly TRBD2 on 5 matching bases. The CDR3 runs to 12 residues. Germline V gene lookup returns CDR1 SNHLY and CDR2 FYNNEI. The germline V and J ends were trimmed by 8 bases and 7 bases, with 12 bases remaining between them. CDR3 protein: CASFGGLNEQFF. The CDR3, as DNA: TGTGCCAGCTTCGGCGGGTTGAATGAGCAGTTCTTC.

The rearrangement links TRBV19 to TRBJ2-7; TRBD2 might be the D (5 bases). V lost 3 bases and J lost 3, with 9 bases in between. The length of the CDR3 is 13 residues. Germline lookup yields CDR1 LNHDA and CDR2 SQIVND (reference sequence). The CDR3 DNA is TGTGCCAGTAGTATGAGGGTCTTCTACGAGCAGTACTTC. It encodes CASSMRVFYEQYF.

This chain links TRBV12-3 or TRBV12-4 with TRBJ2-5; either TRBD1 or TRBD2 may fit D (5 bases each). CDR3 size: 16 residues. V dropped 2 bases and J dropped 5 bases, with 18 bases sitting between them. The CDR3 reads CASSLFPGVGRETQYF. The CDR3 bases are TGTGCCAGCAGTTTATTTCCCGGGGTGGGGCGGGAGACCCAGTACTTC.